This TCR beta chain was profiled in a study of blood T cells in healthy people across ages. Turning to the study itself: The capture of about one barcoded beta molecule per two T cells was achieved by template switching.

This clonotype was observed a handful of times. CDR1 is DFQATT, CDR2 SNEGSKA, per germline (reference sequence). This CDR3 comprises 13 residues. V lost 5 bases and J lost 1, with 12 bases in between. Sample-barcoded 5' priming and a J-beta primer mix drove a second PCR of 7 to 11 cycles. TCRdb passed the 5' RACE reads through MiXCR, listing each CDR3 protein once. This table holds some 860,000 distinct CDR3 sequences, roughly three fifths found once. Peripheral blood, roughly 9.3 milliliters per donor, was collected. PBMCs were isolated at a quantity of at least 7 million per sample. Source material: blood. The receptor was derived from a man aged 40-49 years in good health. The chain has TRBV20-1 and TRBJ2-7, with D possibly TRBD1 on 6 matching bases. This CDR3 is CSAYGDKSYEQYF. In nucleotides, the CDR3 is TGCAGTGCTTACGGGGACAAGTCCTACGAGCAGTACTTC.